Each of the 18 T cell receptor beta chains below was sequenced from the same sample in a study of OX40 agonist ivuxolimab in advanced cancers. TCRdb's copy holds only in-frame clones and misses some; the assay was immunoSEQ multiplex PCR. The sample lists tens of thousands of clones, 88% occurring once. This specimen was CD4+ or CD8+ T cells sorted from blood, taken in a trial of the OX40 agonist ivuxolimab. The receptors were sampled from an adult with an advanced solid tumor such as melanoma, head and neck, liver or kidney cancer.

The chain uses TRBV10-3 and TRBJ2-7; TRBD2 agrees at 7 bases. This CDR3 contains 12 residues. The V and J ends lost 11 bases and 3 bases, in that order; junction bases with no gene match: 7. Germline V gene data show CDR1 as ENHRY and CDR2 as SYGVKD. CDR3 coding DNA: TGTGCCGCCCGGGACTACCTCTACGAGCAGTACTTC. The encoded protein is CAARDYLYEQYF.

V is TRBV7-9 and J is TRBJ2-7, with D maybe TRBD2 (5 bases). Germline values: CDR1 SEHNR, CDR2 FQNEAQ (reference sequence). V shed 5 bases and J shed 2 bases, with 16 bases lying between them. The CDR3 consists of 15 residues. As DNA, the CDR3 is TGTGCCAGCAGCATCTTTGGACTCGGTACCTACGAGCAGTACTTC. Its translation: CASSIFGLGTYEQYF.

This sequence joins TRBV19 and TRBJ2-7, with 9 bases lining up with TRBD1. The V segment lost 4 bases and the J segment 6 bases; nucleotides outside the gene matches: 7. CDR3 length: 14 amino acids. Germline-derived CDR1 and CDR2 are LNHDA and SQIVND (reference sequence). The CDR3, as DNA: TGTGCCAGTAGTAACCGGGACAGGGTGGGCGAGCAGTACTTC. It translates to CASSNRDRVGEQYF.

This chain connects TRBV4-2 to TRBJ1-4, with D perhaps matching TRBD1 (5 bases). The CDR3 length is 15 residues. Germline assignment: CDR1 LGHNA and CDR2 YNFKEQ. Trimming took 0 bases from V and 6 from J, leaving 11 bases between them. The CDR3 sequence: CASSQDPGGDEKLFF. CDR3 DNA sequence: TGTGCCAGCAGCCAAGACCCGGGGGGGGATGAAAAACTGTTTTTT.

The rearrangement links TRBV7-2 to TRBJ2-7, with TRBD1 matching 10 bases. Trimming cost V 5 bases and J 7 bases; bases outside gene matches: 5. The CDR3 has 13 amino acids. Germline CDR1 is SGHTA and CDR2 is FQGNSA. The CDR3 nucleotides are TGTGCCAGCAGCGTAGACAGGGGGCGGGAGCAGTACTTC. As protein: CASSVDRGREQYF. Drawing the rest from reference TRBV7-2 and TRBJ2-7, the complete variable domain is GAGVSQSPSNKVTEKGKDVELRCDPISGHTALYWYRQSLGQGLEFLIYFQGNSAPDKSGLPSDRFSAERTGGSVSTLTIQRTQQEDSAVYLCASSVDRGREQYFGPGTRLTVT.

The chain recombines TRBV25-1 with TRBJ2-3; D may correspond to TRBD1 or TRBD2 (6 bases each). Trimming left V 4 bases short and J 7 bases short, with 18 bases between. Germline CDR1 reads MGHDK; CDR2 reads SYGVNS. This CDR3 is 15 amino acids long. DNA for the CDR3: TGTGCCAGCAGTGCCTCTAGATCGGGGGCAAATACGCAGTATTTT. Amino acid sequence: CASSASRSGANTQYF.

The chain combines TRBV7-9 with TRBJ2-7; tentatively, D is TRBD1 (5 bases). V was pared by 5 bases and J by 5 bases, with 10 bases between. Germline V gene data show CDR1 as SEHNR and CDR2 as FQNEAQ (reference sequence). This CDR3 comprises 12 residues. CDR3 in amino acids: CASSRQGNEQYF. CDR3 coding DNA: TGTGCCAGCAGCCGCCAGGGAAACGAGCAGTACTTC.

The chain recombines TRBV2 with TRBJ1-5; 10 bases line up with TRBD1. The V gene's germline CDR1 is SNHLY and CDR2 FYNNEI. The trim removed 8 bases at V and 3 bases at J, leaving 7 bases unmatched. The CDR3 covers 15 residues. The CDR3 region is CASSRDRGLNQPQHF. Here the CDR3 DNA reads TGTGCCAGCTCCCGGGACAGGGGCCTCAATCAGCCCCAGCATTTT.

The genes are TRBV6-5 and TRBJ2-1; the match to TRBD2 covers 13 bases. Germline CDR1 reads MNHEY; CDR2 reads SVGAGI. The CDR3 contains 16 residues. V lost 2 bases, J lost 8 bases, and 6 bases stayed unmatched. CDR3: CASSYHTSGRGDEQFF. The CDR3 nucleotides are TGTGCCAGCAGTTACCACACTAGCGGGAGGGGGGATGAGCAGTTCTTC.

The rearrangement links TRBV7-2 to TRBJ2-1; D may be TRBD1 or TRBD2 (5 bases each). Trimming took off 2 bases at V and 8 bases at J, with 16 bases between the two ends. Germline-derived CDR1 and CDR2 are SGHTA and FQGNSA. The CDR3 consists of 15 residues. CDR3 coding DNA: TGTGCCAGCAGCTTATCTGGGACCACCATGCATGAGCAGTTCTTC. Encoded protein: CASSLSGTTMHEQFF.

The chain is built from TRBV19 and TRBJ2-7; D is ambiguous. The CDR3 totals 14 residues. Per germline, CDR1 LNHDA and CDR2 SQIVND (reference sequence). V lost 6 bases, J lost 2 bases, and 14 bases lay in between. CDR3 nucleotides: TGTGCCAGTAGCACTGACGGAATTGCCTACGAGCAGTACTTC. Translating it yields CASSTDGIAYEQYF.

CDR3 DNA: TGTGCCAGCAGCTTAGGGAGGGACAGCAGAAAGTTCTTC. Translated, it gives CASSLGRDSRKFF. The rearrangement joins TRBV7-2 to TRBJ2-1; the D gene is possibly TRBD1 (7 bases). CDR1 is SGHTA and CDR2 is FQGNSA in the germline V gene. The CDR3 is 13 amino acids. V shed 1 base and J shed 14 bases, with 15 bases lying between them.

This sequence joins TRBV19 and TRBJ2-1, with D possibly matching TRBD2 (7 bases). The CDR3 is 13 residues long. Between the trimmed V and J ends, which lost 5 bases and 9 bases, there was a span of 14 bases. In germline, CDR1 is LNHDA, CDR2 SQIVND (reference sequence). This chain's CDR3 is CASSPYREGEQFF. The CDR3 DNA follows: TGTGCCAGTAGTCCCTACAGGGAGGGTGAGCAGTTCTTC.

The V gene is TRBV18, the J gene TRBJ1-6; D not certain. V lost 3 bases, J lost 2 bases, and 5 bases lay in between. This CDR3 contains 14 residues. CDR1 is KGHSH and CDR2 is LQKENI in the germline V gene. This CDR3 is CASSPTAYNSPLHF. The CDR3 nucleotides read TGTGCCAGCTCACCCACCGCCTATAATTCACCCCTCCACTTT.

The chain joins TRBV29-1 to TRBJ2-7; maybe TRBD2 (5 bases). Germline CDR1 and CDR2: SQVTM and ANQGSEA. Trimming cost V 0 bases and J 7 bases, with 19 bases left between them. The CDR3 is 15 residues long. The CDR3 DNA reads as TGCAGCGTTGAAGAGCCACCGGGGAACCGCGGGGAGCAGTACTTC. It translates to CSVEEPPGNRGEQYF.

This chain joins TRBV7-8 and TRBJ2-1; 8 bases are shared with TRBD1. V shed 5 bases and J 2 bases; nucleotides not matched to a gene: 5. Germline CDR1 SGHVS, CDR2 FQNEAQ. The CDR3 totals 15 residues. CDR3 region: CASSRGQGAYNEQFF. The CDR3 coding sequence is TGTGCCAGCAGCCGTGGACAGGGTGCCTACAATGAGCAGTTCTTC.

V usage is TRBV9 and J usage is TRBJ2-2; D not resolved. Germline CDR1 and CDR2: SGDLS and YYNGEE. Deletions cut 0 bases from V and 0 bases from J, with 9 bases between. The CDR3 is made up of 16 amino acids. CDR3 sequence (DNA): TGTGCCAGCAGCGTAGACCCTAACGCGAACACCGGGGAGCTGTTTTTT. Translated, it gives CASSVDPNANTGELFF.

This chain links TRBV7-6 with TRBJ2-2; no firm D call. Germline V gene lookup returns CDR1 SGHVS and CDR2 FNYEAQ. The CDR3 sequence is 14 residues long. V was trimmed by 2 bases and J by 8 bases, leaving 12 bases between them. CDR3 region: CASSLRDPNGELFF. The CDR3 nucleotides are TGTGCCAGCAGCTTACGAGACCCCAATGGGGAGCTGTTTTTT.